These T cell receptor beta chains were read from a single sample in a study of T cells in Graves' hyperthyroidism and ophthalmopathy. Each CDR3 protein is one row after TCRdb ran MiXCR on the multiplex PCR reads. The sample consists of under 350,000 distinct CDR3 sequences, 15% to 20% of them appearing once. Sequenced input: blood. The receptors stem from a woman between 50 and 59 years old with Graves' hyperthyroidism. Both conserved end residues are part of each CDR3. D genes are given only for firm matches. Clone sizes are given selectively: once, few, many, or a class where the clone is expanded.

D gene: -
J gene: TRBJ2-3
clone size: -
V gene: TRBV29-1
CDR3 length: 15
CDR3 DNA: TGCAGCGTTAGGGGAGGGGACAGAAGCACAGATACGCAGTATTTT
CDR3 protein: CSVRGGDRSTDTQYF

D gene: -
J gene: TRBJ2-1
clone size: -
V gene: TRBV27
CDR3 length: 14
CDR3 DNA: TGTGCCAGCAGTGGGCGGGACCCGAGAGGAGAGCAGTTCTTC
CDR3 protein: CASSGRDPRGEQFF

D gene: TRBD1
J gene: TRBJ2-2
clone size: many
V gene: TRBV6-2/TRBV6-3
CDR3 length: 15
CDR3 DNA: TGTGCCAGCAGAACCGGGACAGGGAGTGCCGGGGAGCTGTTTTTT
CDR3 protein: CASRTGTGSAGELFF

D gene: TRBD2
J gene: TRBJ2-1
clone size: many
V gene: TRBV5-1
CDR3 length: 16
CDR3 DNA: TGCGCCAGCAGCTTGGGTCCAGCGGGGGCTAGCGATGAGCAGTTCTTC
CDR3 protein: CASSLGPAGASDEQFF

D gene: -
J gene: TRBJ1-3
clone size: few
V gene: TRBV20-1
CDR3 length: 15
CDR3 DNA: TGCAGTGCTCTTACGGCCGCCGGGGGGCCGAACACCATATATTTT
CDR3 protein: CSALTAAGGPNTIYF

D gene: TRBD1
J gene: TRBJ2-5
clone size: many
V gene: TRBV28
CDR3 length: 15
CDR3 DNA: TGTGCGGCGGAGGGCTCGGGGACAGGGGATGAGACCCAGTACTTC
CDR3 protein: CAAEGSGTGDETQYF

D gene: TRBD1
J gene: TRBJ1-5
clone size: many
V gene: TRBV9
CDR3 length: 15
CDR3 DNA: TGTGCCAGCAGCCTGGGACAGGGGGCCAATCAGCCCCAGCATTTT
CDR3 protein: CASSLGQGANQPQHF

D gene: TRBD2
J gene: TRBJ2-1
clone size: -
V gene: TRBV6-1
CDR3 length: 17
CDR3 DNA: TGTGCCAGCAGTAAAACTAGCGGGAGCCTCTCCTACAATGAGCAGTTCTTC
CDR3 protein: CASSKTSGSLSYNEQFF

D gene: TRBD1
J gene: TRBJ2-1
clone size: -
V gene: TRBV5-5
CDR3 length: 16
CDR3 DNA: TGTGCCAGCAGCCCTAGACCGGGACAGGGAAGGTGGGAGCAGTTCTTC
CDR3 protein: CASSPRPGQGRWEQFF

D gene: -
J gene: TRBJ2-3
clone size: many
V gene: TRBV29-1
CDR3 length: 12
CDR3 DNA: TGCAGCTCCAGTCGGGGTGGAGATACGCAGTATTTT
CDR3 protein: CSSSRGGDTQYF

D gene: TRBD1
J gene: TRBJ2-7
clone size: many
V gene: TRBV6-1
CDR3 length: 14
CDR3 DNA: TGTGCCAGCCCAGATGACAGGGGGACCTACGAGCAGTACTTC
CDR3 protein: CASPDDRGTYEQYF

D gene: -
J gene: TRBJ2-2
clone size: few
V gene: TRBV4-1
CDR3 length: 15
CDR3 DNA: TGCGCCAGCAGCCAAGCCACACGGAACACCGGGGAGCTGTTTTTT
CDR3 protein: CASSQATRNTGELFF

D gene: -
J gene: TRBJ2-2
clone size: few
V gene: TRBV7-3
CDR3 length: 18
CDR3 DNA: TGTGCCAGCAGCTCCCGGGGAGTAGCGGAATCAACCACCGGGGAGCTGTTTTTT
CDR3 protein: CASSSRGVAESTTGELFF

D gene: -
J gene: TRBJ1-2
clone size: many
V gene: TRBV6-1
CDR3 length: 12
CDR3 DNA: TGTGCCAGCCTTGACAGCCTCTATGGCTACACCTTC
CDR3 protein: CASLDSLYGYTF

D gene: -
J gene: TRBJ2-2
clone size: few
V gene: TRBV7-8
CDR3 length: 14
CDR3 DNA: TGTGCCAGCAGCCCTCGCAGGGTTCCCGGGGAGCTGTTTTTT
CDR3 protein: CASSPRRVPGELFF

D gene: -
J gene: TRBJ2-1
clone size: many
V gene: TRBV11-2
CDR3 length: 12
CDR3 DNA: TGTGCCAGCAGCTTAGTTGTGAATGAGCAGTTCTTC
CDR3 protein: CASSLVVNEQFF

D gene: TRBD1
J gene: TRBJ2-1
clone size: few
V gene: TRBV29-1
CDR3 length: 17
CDR3 DNA: TGCAGCGTTGCGGGTGGGGCAGGGGGAGAATACTACAATGAGCAGTTCTTC
CDR3 protein: CSVAGGAGGEYYNEQFF

D gene: TRBD1
J gene: TRBJ2-3
clone size: -
V gene: TRBV19
CDR3 length: 14
CDR3 DNA: TGTGCCAGTCGAAGACAGGGGGGCACAGATACGCAGTATTTT
CDR3 protein: CASRRQGGTDTQYF

D gene: -
J gene: TRBJ2-3
clone size: few
V gene: TRBV6-2/TRBV6-3
CDR3 length: 15
CDR3 DNA: TGTGCCAGCAGTTACGAAGGGTGGTCCACAGATACGCAGTATTTT
CDR3 protein: CASSYEGWSTDTQYF

D gene: TRBD1
J gene: TRBJ1-1
clone size: many
V gene: TRBV28
CDR3 length: 13
CDR3 DNA: TGTGCCAGCATGGAGACAGGGAGGACTGAAGCTTTCTTT
CDR3 protein: CASMETGRTEAFF

D gene: -
J gene: TRBJ1-1
clone size: few
V gene: TRBV12-3/TRBV12-4
CDR3 length: 14
CDR3 DNA: TGTGCCAGCTCCCGAGGGCTAATAAACACTGAAGCTTTCTTT
CDR3 protein: CASSRGLINTEAFF

D gene: -
J gene: TRBJ1-6
clone size: many
V gene: TRBV2
CDR3 length: 15
CDR3 DNA: TGTGCCAGCAGTGAACGGGCAGGGGAGAATTCACCCCTCCACTTT
CDR3 protein: CASSERAGENSPLHF

D gene: -
J gene: TRBJ2-7
clone size: -
V gene: TRBV6-2/TRBV6-3
CDR3 length: 14
CDR3 DNA: TGTGCCAGCAGTTTTGGGGCACCCCTCTACGAGCAGTACTTC
CDR3 protein: CASSFGAPLYEQYF

D gene: TRBD1
J gene: TRBJ2-1
clone size: many
V gene: TRBV27
CDR3 length: 15
CDR3 DNA: TGTGCCAGCAGATTAGGACAGGGGGCCTACAATGAGCAGTTCTTC
CDR3 protein: CASRLGQGAYNEQFF

D gene: TRBD1
J gene: TRBJ1-2
clone size: few
V gene: TRBV6-1
CDR3 length: 13
CDR3 DNA: TGTGCCAGCAGACCATTGACAGGGCACGGCTACACCTTC
CDR3 protein: CASRPLTGHGYTF

D gene: -
J gene: TRBJ1-1
clone size: -
V gene: TRBV28
CDR3 length: 16
CDR3 DNA: TGTGCCAGCAGCTTCGCCGGGGGCGGAGGAACGCGTGAAGCTTTCTTT
CDR3 protein: CASSFAGGGGTREAFF

D gene: TRBD2
J gene: TRBJ2-2
clone size: -
V gene: TRBV28
CDR3 length: 16
CDR3 DNA: TGTGCCAGCAGCTCCCCGGGACTAGCGGACACCGGGGAGCTGTTTTTT
CDR3 protein: CASSSPGLADTGELFF

D gene: -
J gene: TRBJ1-3
clone size: many
V gene: TRBV10-2
CDR3 length: 12
CDR3 DNA: TGCGCCAGCAAACACTCTGGAAACACCATATATTTT
CDR3 protein: CASKHSGNTIYF

D gene: TRBD2
J gene: TRBJ2-2
clone size: -
V gene: TRBV6-1
CDR3 length: 14
CDR3 DNA: TGTGCCAGCAAACTAGCGCTCGACACCGGGGAGCTGTCTTTT
CDR3 protein: CASKLALDTGELSF

D gene: -
J gene: TRBJ1-4
clone size: -
V gene: TRBV7-9
CDR3 length: 15
CDR3 DNA: TGTGCCAGCAGCTTCTTTGGACACCATAATGAAAAACTGTTTTTT
CDR3 protein: CASSFFGHHNEKLFF

D gene: -
J gene: TRBJ2-5
clone size: few
V gene: TRBV10-3
CDR3 length: 13
CDR3 DNA: TGTGCCATGGGGTCCGACCGGGTGGAGACCCAGTACTTC
CDR3 protein: CAMGSDRVETQYF

D gene: TRBD1
J gene: TRBJ2-3
clone size: many
V gene: TRBV20-1
CDR3 length: 15
CDR3 DNA: TGCAGTGCTAGGAACTTCAGGGGGACCTCAGATACGCAGTATTTT
CDR3 protein: CSARNFRGTSDTQYF

D gene: TRBD1
J gene: TRBJ1-5
clone size: many
V gene: TRBV12-3/TRBV12-4
CDR3 length: 13
CDR3 DNA: TGTGCCAGCTCGTCGACAGGGAATCAGCCCCAGCATTTT
CDR3 protein: CASSSTGNQPQHF

D gene: TRBD2
J gene: TRBJ2-1
clone size: -
V gene: TRBV20-1
CDR3 length: 16
CDR3 DNA: TGCAGTGCTAGTATCCCGGGGGGGCCTGTCGACAATGAGCAGTTCTTC
CDR3 protein: CSASIPGGPVDNEQFF

D gene: TRBD2
J gene: TRBJ2-7
clone size: few
V gene: TRBV4-1
CDR3 length: 16
CDR3 DNA: TGCGCCAGCAGCCAAGCGCGAATAGCGGGTTCCTACGAGCAGTACTTC
CDR3 protein: CASSQARIAGSYEQYF

D gene: -
J gene: TRBJ2-2
clone size: many
V gene: TRBV30
CDR3 length: 14
CDR3 DNA: TGTGCCTGGAGCAGGGGACCGAACACCGGGGAGCTGTTTTTT
CDR3 protein: CAWSRGPNTGELFF

D gene: -
J gene: TRBJ1-3
clone size: -
V gene: TRBV6-1
CDR3 length: 13
CDR3 DNA: TGTGCCACCTCTCTGGAGCGGGGAAACACCATATATTTT
CDR3 protein: CATSLERGNTIYF

D gene: TRBD2
J gene: TRBJ2-7
clone size: -
V gene: TRBV6-1
CDR3 length: 16
CDR3 DNA: TGTGCCAGCAGCAGGACTAGCGGGAGGAACTCCTACGAGCAGTACTTC
CDR3 protein: CASSRTSGRNSYEQYF

D gene: -
J gene: TRBJ1-1
clone size: few
V gene: TRBV7-8
CDR3 length: 16
CDR3 DNA: TGTGCCAGCAGCTTAGAACCGGGAGTTGTGAACACTGAAGCTTTCTTT
CDR3 protein: CASSLEPGVVNTEAFF